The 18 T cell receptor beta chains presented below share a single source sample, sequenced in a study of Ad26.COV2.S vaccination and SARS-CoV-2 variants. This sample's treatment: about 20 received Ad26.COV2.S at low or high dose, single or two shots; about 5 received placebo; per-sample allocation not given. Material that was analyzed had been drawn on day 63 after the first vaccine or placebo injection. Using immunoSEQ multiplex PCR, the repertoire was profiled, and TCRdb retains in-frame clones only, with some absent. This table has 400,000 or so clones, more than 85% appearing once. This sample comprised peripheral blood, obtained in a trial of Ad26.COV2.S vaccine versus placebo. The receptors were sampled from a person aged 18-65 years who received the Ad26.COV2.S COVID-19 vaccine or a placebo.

The CDR3 sequence is CASSQGPVNTGELFF. The DNA of the CDR3 is TGCGCCAGCAGCCAAGGCCCTGTAAACACCGGGGAGCTGTTTTTT. The J gene is TRBJ2-2, the V gene TRBV4-1; no clear D gene. Germline V CDR1 and CDR2: MGHRA, YSYEKL. The CDR3 spans 15 residues. V was pared by 1 base and J by 2 bases, with 8 bases between.

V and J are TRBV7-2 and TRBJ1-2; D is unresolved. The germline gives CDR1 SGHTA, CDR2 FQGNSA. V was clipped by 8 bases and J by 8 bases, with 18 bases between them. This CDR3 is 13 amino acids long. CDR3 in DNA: TGTGCCAGCGGCTCGGGCCCCATTGGGGGCTACACCTTC. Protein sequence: CASGSGPIGGYTF.

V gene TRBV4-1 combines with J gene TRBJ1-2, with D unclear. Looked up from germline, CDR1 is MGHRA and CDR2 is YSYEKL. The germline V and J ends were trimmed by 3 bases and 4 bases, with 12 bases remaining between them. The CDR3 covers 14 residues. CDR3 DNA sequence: TGCGCCAGCAGCCAGGACGGTGCTCTCTATGGCTACACCTTC. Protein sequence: CASSQDGALYGYTF.

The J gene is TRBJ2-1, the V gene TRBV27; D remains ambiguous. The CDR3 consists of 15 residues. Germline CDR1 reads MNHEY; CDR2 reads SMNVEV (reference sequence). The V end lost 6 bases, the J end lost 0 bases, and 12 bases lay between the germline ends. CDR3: CASRTDSSSYNEQFF. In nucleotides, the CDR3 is TGTGCCAGCAGGACTGACTCGAGCTCCTACAATGAGCAGTTCTTC.

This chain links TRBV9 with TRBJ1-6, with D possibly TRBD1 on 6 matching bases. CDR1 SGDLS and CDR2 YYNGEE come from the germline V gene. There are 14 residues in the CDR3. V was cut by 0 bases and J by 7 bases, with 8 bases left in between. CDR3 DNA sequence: TGTGCCAGCAGCGTAGGTGGACAGAATTCACCCCTCCACTTT. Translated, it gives CASSVGGQNSPLHF.

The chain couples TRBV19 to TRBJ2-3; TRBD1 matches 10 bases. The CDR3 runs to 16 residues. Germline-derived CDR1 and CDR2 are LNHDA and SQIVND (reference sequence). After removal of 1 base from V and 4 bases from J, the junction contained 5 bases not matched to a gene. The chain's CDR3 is CASSIGQGARPDTQYF. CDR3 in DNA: TGTGCCAGTAGTATAGGACAGGGGGCGCGTCCAGATACGCAGTATTTT.

The CDR3 loop reads CASSSQASGSYNEQFF. The CDR3 DNA reads as TGTGCCAGCAGCTCTCAAGCTAGCGGGTCTTACAATGAGCAGTTCTTC. This rearrangement joins TRBV7-9 to TRBJ2-1, with 8 positions matching TRBD2. Germline CDR1 reads SEHNR; CDR2 reads FQNEAQ (reference sequence). Trimming removed 4 bases from V and 4 bases from J; junction bases left unmatched: 9. There are 16 residues in the CDR3.

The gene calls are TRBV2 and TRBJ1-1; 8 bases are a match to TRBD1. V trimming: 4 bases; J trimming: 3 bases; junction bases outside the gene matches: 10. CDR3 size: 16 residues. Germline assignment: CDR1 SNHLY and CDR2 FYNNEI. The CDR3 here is CASSGGQGGTDTEAFF. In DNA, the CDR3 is TGTGCCAGCAGTGGTGGACAGGGCGGAACGGACACTGAAGCTTTCTTT.

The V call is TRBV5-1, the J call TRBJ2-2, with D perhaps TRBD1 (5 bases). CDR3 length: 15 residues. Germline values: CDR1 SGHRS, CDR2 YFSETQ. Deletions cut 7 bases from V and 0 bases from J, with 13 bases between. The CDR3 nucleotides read TGCGCCAGCGCCGGGCAGGGTGCGAACACCGGGGAGCTGTTTTTT. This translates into CASAGQGANTGELFF.

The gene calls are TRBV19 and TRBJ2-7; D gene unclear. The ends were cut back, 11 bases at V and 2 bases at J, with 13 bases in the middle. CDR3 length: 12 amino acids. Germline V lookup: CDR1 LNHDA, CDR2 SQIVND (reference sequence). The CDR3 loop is CASRATPYEQYF. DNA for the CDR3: TGTGCCTCCCGGGCCACCCCCTACGAGCAGTACTTC.

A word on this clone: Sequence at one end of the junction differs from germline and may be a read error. The CDR3 loop is CASGENADTEAFF. The CDR3 DNA reads as TGTGCCAGCGGTGAGAACGCGGACACTGAAGCTTTCTTT. The chain recombines TRBV6-1 with TRBJ1-1; the D is unclear. The germline CDR1 and CDR2 sequences are MNHNS and SASEGT. The CDR3 covers 13 residues.

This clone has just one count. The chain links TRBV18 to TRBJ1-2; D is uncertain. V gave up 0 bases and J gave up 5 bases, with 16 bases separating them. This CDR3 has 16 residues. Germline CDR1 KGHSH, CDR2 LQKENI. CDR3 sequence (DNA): TGTGCCAGCTCACCACCGGTTGGTTTTGGATGGTATGGCTACACCTTC. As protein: CASSPPVGFGWYGYTF.

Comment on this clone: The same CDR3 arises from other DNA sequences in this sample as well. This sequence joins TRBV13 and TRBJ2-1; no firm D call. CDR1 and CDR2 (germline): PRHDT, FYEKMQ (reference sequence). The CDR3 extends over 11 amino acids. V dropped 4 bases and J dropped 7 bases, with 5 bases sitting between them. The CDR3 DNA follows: TGTGCCAGCAGCTCCAGGAATGAGCAGTTCTTC. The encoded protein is CASSSRNEQFF.

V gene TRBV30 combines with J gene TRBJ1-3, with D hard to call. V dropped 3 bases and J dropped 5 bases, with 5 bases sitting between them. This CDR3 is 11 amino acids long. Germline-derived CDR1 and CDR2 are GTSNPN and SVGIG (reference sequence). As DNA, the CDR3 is TGTGCCTGGAGCGATAGAAACACCATATATTTT. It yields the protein CAWSDRNTIYF.

The CDR3 sequence: CASSPDRGGKLFF. The CDR3 region has the DNA TGTGCCAGCAGCCCCGACAGGGGAGGAAAACTGTTTTTT. The rearrangement links TRBV6-2 or TRBV6-3 to TRBJ1-4, with TRBD1 identical over 8 bases. The CDR3 covers 13 residues. The V gene's germline CDR1 is MNHEY and CDR2 SVGEGT. Trimming removed 6 bases from V and 10 bases from J; junction bases left unmatched: 7.

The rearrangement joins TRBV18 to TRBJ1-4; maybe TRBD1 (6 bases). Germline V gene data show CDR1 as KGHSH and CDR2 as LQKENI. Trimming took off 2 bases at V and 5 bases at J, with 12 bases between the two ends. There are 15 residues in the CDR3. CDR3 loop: CASSPNRDGNEKLFF. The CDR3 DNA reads TGTGCCAGCTCACCAAACAGGGACGGGAATGAAAAACTGTTTTTT.

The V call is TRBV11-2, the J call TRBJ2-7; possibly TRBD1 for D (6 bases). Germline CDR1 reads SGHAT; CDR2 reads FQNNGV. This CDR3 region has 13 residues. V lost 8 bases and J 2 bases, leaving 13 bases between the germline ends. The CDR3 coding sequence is TGTGCCAGCCAGGGGAGAGAAACCTACGAGCAGTACTTC. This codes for CASQGRETYEQYF.

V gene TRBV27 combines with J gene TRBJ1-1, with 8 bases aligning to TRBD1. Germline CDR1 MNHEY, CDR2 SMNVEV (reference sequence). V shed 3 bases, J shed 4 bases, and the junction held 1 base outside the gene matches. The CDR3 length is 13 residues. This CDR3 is CASSFQGATEAFF. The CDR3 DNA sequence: TGTGCCAGCAGTTTTCAGGGGGCCACTGAAGCTTTCTTT.